One sample yielded the 17 T cell receptor beta chains listed below, sequenced in a study of T-cell memory formation after mild COVID-19. TCRdb ran MiXCR on the 5' RACE reads and lists one entry per CDR3 protein. Here the sample spans roughly 320,000 distinct CDR3 sequences, approximately 27% being singletons. Input material: PBMCs or a T cell subset sorted from them (not recorded which). These receptors all come from an adult woman who had mild COVID-19 (a few samples of this study predate the infection). Cell type and time point are not known.

This clonotype was observed a few times. V and J are TRBV7-9 and TRBJ2-3; the D is unclear. V dropped 4 bases and J dropped 5 bases, with 19 bases sitting between them. Germline CDR1 is SEHNR and CDR2 is FQNEAQ (reference sequence). CDR3 length equals 16 residues. CDR3 coding DNA: TGTGCCAGCAGCTCAAGACTCGCGAGGAAAGGAGATACGCAGTATTTT. Translation gives CASSSRLARKGDTQYF.

V and J are TRBV7-2 and TRBJ1-1; 7 bases agree with TRBD1. The V gene end was trimmed by 0 bases and the J gene end by 6 bases; junction bases not matched to a gene: 4. Germline V gene sequence: CDR1 SGHTA, CDR2 FQGNSA. The CDR3 length is 14 residues. The CDR3: CASSLARGQAEAFF. The CDR3 region has the DNA TGTGCCAGCAGCTTAGCTAGGGGGCAGGCTGAAGCTTTCTTT.

V usage is TRBV5-1 and J usage is TRBJ2-2; tentative D call: TRBD1 (5 bases). This CDR3 spans 15 amino acids. Trimming removed 4 bases at V and 6 bases at J, with 16 bases between. Looked up from germline, CDR1 is SGHRS and CDR2 is YFSETQ. The CDR3 region has the DNA TGCGCCAGCAGCGGTGGGGCCCCACGGCCCGGGGAGCTGTTTTTT. Translating it yields CASSGGAPRPGELFF.

This clonotype was seen repeatedly, ten times or more. V usage is TRBV7-9 and J usage is TRBJ2-7, with D perhaps matching TRBD2 (5 bases). V was shortened by 5 bases and J by 2 bases, with 7 bases between the two germline ends. CDR3 length: 12 amino acids. The germline gives CDR1 SEHNR, CDR2 FQNEAQ (reference sequence). CDR3 in DNA: TGTGCCAGCAGCGAGGGTCCCTACGAGCAGTACTTC. Its translation is CASSEGPYEQYF.

The rearrangement uses TRBV12-3 or TRBV12-4 and TRBJ2-3; tentative D call: TRBD2 (6 bases). The V end was cut by 6 bases, the J end by 7 bases, with 11 bases between. CDR3 length equals 12 residues. CDR3 region: CASSLRGNTQYF. In nucleotides, the CDR3 is TGTGCCAGCAGCCTCCGCGGGAATACGCAGTATTTT.

Here the CDR3 reads CASSQESDNEQFF. The CDR3 nucleotides read TGTGCCAGCAGCCAAGAGTCGGACAATGAGCAGTTCTTC. The J gene is TRBJ2-1, the V gene TRBV3-1, with no clear D. Trimming pared 0 bases from V and 5 bases from J, leaving 5 bases between. This CDR3 has 13 amino acids. Germline V gene sequence: CDR1 LGHDT, CDR2 YNNKEL (reference sequence).

The rearrangement links TRBV10-2 to TRBJ1-4; TRBD1 aligns across 8 bases. CDR1 is WSHSY, CDR2 SAAADI, per germline. The CDR3 covers 16 residues. The V gene end was trimmed by 7 bases and the J gene end by 0 bases; junction bases not matched to a gene: 7. The CDR3 is CASTDLTGATNEKLFF. The CDR3 DNA is TGCGCCAGCACTGATCTGACAGGGGCAACTAATGAAAAACTGTTTTTT.

This clonotype has a handful of counts. The chain carries TRBV2 and TRBJ1-1; 8 positions match TRBD1. The V and J ends lost 6 bases and 1 base, in that order; junction bases with no gene match: 10. The CDR3 totals 16 residues. The germline gives CDR1 SNHLY, CDR2 FYNNEI. The CDR3 sequence: CASRPQGASGNTEAFF. The DNA of the CDR3 is TGTGCCAGCAGACCCCAGGGGGCTTCGGGGAACACTGAAGCTTTCTTT.

In this sample, this clonotype turned up a few times. V is TRBV7-2 and J is TRBJ2-3; 7 nucleotides agree with TRBD2. The CDR3 loop spans 20 amino acids. The trim removed 3 bases at V and 2 bases at J, leaving 20 bases unmatched. Germline V gene lookup returns CDR1 SGHTA and CDR2 FQGNSA. The CDR3 bases are TGTGCCAGCAGCTTCTCATTATATGTCGGGGGAGGGCGCGCCACAGATACGCAGTATTTT. Translation gives CASSFSLYVGGGRATDTQYF.

The CDR3 is CATSDPAEPPYQETQYF. CDR3 in DNA: TGTGCCACCAGTGATCCTGCCGAACCTCCCTACCAAGAGACCCAGTACTTC. The V call is TRBV24-1, the J call TRBJ2-5; the D is unclear. The CDR3 has 17 residues. Trimming removed 3 bases from V and 0 bases from J, with 16 bases in between. Germline loops: CDR1 KGHDR, CDR2 SFDVKD.

This clonotype has only a few counts. The chain recombines TRBV4-1 with TRBJ2-7, with D perhaps TRBD1 or TRBD2 (5 bases each). The CDR3 extends over 15 amino acids. Germline loops: CDR1 MGHRA, CDR2 YSYEKL. Trimming left V 4 bases short and J 2 bases short, with 15 bases between. CDR3 coding DNA: TGCGCCAGCAGCCCCGGGGCAGGGCGTACCTACGAGCAGTACTTC. It specifies CASSPGAGRTYEQYF.

This clonotype was seen more than once but under ten times. The chain employs TRBV6-2 or TRBV6-3 and TRBJ2-1; D is uncertain. V dropped 0 bases and J dropped 2 bases, with 14 bases sitting between them. This CDR3 comprises 17 residues. Germline V gene lookup returns CDR1 MNHEY and CDR2 SVGEGT. The CDR3 DNA follows: TGTGCCAGCAGTTACTCCCTCAGCCCGCGAGCCTACAATGAGCAGTTCTTC. It yields the protein CASSYSLSPRAYNEQFF.

This clonotype was seen a handful of times. This rearrangement joins TRBV30 to TRBJ2-7; the match to TRBD2 covers 8 bases. The ends lost 2 bases at V and 2 bases at J; junction bases unmatched: 8. CDR1 GTSNPN and CDR2 SVGIG come from the germline V gene (reference sequence). The CDR3 contains 15 residues. CDR3 sequence: CAWSRGGQGTYEQYF. The CDR3 nucleotides are TGTGCCTGGAGTCGGGGGGGCCAGGGCACCTACGAGCAGTACTTC.

This rearrangement joins TRBV24-1 to TRBJ2-2; TRBD1 might be the D (6 bases). Between the trimmed V and J ends, which lost 4 bases and 1 base, there was a span of 12 bases. The CDR3 consists of 16 residues. Germline V gives CDR1 KGHDR, CDR2 SFDVKD. CDR3 sequence: CATSEPSGVNTGELFF. Here the CDR3 DNA reads TGTGCCACCAGTGAACCTTCAGGGGTGAACACCGGGGAGCTGTTTTTT.

J is TRBJ2-1 and V is TRBV12-3 or TRBV12-4; TRBD2 matches at 9 bases. Trimming cost V 5 bases and J 2 bases; bases outside gene matches: 4. This CDR3 has 15 residues. The CDR3, as DNA: TGTGCCAGCAGTCGAGCTAGCGGGGCCTACAATGAGCAGTTCTTC. It specifies CASSRASGAYNEQFF.

The sample holds a few counts of this clonotype. This chain joins TRBV20-1 and TRBJ2-3; 7 bases agree with TRBD2. There are 14 residues in the CDR3. The trim removed 3 bases at V and 2 bases at J, leaving 5 bases unmatched. Germline CDR1 reads DFQATT; CDR2 reads SNEGSKA (reference sequence). The CDR3 sequence is CSARGTISTDTQYF. CDR3 nucleotide sequence: TGCAGTGCTAGGGGGACTATTTCCACAGATACGCAGTATTTT.

The V call is TRBV9, the J call TRBJ2-3; 14 bases align to TRBD2. Germline trimming cut 4 bases from V and 6 bases from J; bases unmatched to any gene: 7. Germline-derived CDR1 and CDR2 are SGDLS and YYNGEE. The CDR3 totals 16 residues. The CDR3 loop is CASSLGTSGRGDTQYF. For the CDR3, the DNA is TGTGCCAGCAGCCTGGGGACTAGCGGGAGAGGGGATACGCAGTATTTT.